Below, 15 T cell receptor beta chains from the same sample are listed, as sequenced in a study of blood T cells in healthy people across ages. A second PCR, run for about 7 to 11 cycles, used a sample-barcoded 5' primer plus a J-beta primer mix. One entry per CDR3 protein results from TCRdb running MiXCR on the 5' RACE reads. The table lists just under 750,000 distinct CDR3 sequences, about a fifth of them singletons. Sequencing was done on a sample of blood. Receptors originate from a man in his 70s in good health.

This sequence joins TRBV7-9 and TRBJ1-2; D perhaps matches TRBD1 (5 bases). V lost 0 bases and J 0 bases, leaving 8 bases between the germline ends. Germline V gene lookup returns CDR1 SEHNR and CDR2 FQNEAQ (reference sequence). The CDR3 consists of 15 residues. The CDR3: CASSLADIPNYGYTF. As DNA, the CDR3 is TGTGCCAGCAGCTTAGCGGACATACCTAACTATGGCTACACCTTC.

This clonotype was counted between two and nine times. The chain links TRBV11-3 to TRBJ1-1; D remains unclear. The V end was cut by 6 bases, the J end by 1 base, with 6 bases between. This CDR3 comprises 12 residues. Germline V gene data show CDR1 as SGHNT and CDR2 as YENEEA. The DNA for the CDR3 is TGTGCCAGCAGGGGCCGGAACACTGAAGCTTTCTTT. Its translation is CASRGRNTEAFF.

This clonotype appeared a single time. The chain employs TRBV2 and TRBJ1-5; TRBD1 is a possible D gene (5 bases). Germline CDR1 reads SNHLY; CDR2 reads FYNNEI. The germline V and J ends were trimmed by 6 bases and 5 bases, with 14 bases remaining between them. The CDR3 spans 14 residues. CDR3 in DNA: TGTGCCAGCAGCCCCCGACAGTCCTATCAGCCCCAGCATTTT. As protein: CASSPRQSYQPQHF.

In this sample, this clonotype turned up a few times. One end of the junction is discordant with germline, which a read error may explain. This chain joins TRBV7-9 and TRBJ1-2, with a weak D call TRBD1 (5 bases). This CDR3 is 15 amino acids long. Germline assignment: CDR1 SEHNR and CDR2 FQNEAQ (reference sequence). Here the CDR3 reads CASSPPGTGNYGYTF. CDR3 nucleotides: TGCGCCAGCAGCCCTCCCGGGACGGGAAACTATGGCTACACCTTC.

This clonotype was observed a few times. The rearrangement uses TRBV29-1 and TRBJ2-5; 9 bases agree with TRBD1. The CDR3 totals 14 residues. Germline CDR1 reads SQVTM; CDR2 reads ANQGSEA. After removal of 5 bases from V and 4 bases from J, the junction contained 8 bases not matched to a gene. In nucleotides, the CDR3 is TGCAGCGTTTACGCGACAGGGGGTTCAGAGACCCAGTACTTC. Encoded protein: CSVYATGGSETQYF.

The genes are TRBV18 and TRBJ1-1; D ambiguous. The CDR3 length is 14 residues. V lost 2 bases to trimming and J lost 1 base, with 8 bases between them. CDR1 and CDR2 (germline): KGHSH, LQKENI. The CDR3: CASSPEPGNTEAFF. The DNA of the CDR3 is TGTGCCAGCTCACCAGAGCCAGGGAACACTGAAGCTTTCTTT.

This clonotype was observed many times. The chain recombines TRBV7-2 with TRBJ2-3; D is possibly TRBD2 (6 bases). Germline V gene data show CDR1 as SGHTA and CDR2 as FQGNSA. V was clipped by 3 bases and J by 3 bases, with 10 bases between them. The CDR3 totals 14 residues. CDR3 protein: CASSLGGNTDTQYF. The CDR3 nucleotides read TGTGCCAGCAGCTTGGGCGGGAATACAGATACGCAGTATTTT. Full variable domain (missing parts from reference TRBV7-2 and TRBJ2-3): GAGVSQSPSNKVTEKGKDVELRCDPISGHTALYWYRQSLGQGLEFLIYFQGNSAPDKSGLPSDRFSAERTGGSVSTLTIQRTQQEDSAVYLCASSLGGNTDTQYFGPGTRLTVL.

This clonotype was seen a few times. The chain carries TRBV5-1 and TRBJ1-4; TRBD1 matches 9 bases. The V and J ends lost 4 bases and 8 bases, in that order; junction bases with no gene match: 6. Germline-derived CDR1 and CDR2 are SGHRS and YFSETQ. This CDR3 region has 14 residues. The CDR3 DNA follows: TGCGCCAGCAGCCCGGGACAGGGATTAGAAAAACTGTTTTTT. Protein sequence: CASSPGQGLEKLFF.

This clonotype was seen a single time. The chain links TRBV20-1 to TRBJ1-4, with TRBD1 identical over 9 bases. The CDR3 length is 13 residues. Germline V gene data show CDR1 as DFQATT and CDR2 as SNEGSKA (reference sequence). V gave up 5 bases and J gave up 7 bases; unmatched junction bases: 5. The DNA for the CDR3 is TGCAGTGCTCCCGGGACAGGGTCTGAAAAACTGTTTTTT. It specifies CSAPGTGSEKLFF.

The sample holds a few counts of this clonotype. The V gene is TRBV5-1, the J gene TRBJ2-5; 10 nucleotides line up with TRBD1. There are 14 residues in the CDR3. CDR1 is SGHRS and CDR2 is YFSETQ in the germline V gene. After removal of 3 bases from V and 9 bases from J, the junction contained 8 bases not matched to a gene. DNA for the CDR3: TGCGCCAGCAGCTCGGGACAGGGGTTAAGGGCCCAGTACTTC. It is translated as CASSSGQGLRAQYF.

This clonotype was seen a few times. The chain joins TRBV4-1 to TRBJ2-4; D is possibly TRBD1 or TRBD2 (5 bases each). CDR3 size: 15 residues. Germline CDR1 is MGHRA and CDR2 is YSYEKL. Trimming took 3 bases from V and 4 from J, leaving 13 bases between them. The DNA for the CDR3 is TGCGCCAGCAGCCAGGGGGACCTTAGGAAAAACATTCAGTACTTC. It is translated as CASSQGDLRKNIQYF.

This rearrangement joins TRBV7-2 to TRBJ2-3; D uncertain. The CDR3 contains 15 residues. V lost 5 bases and J lost 3, with 15 bases in between. The V gene's germline CDR1 is SGHTA and CDR2 FQGNSA. As DNA, the CDR3 is TGTGCCAGCAGCGGCGAGAGTAGGGCAACAGATACGCAGTATTTT. It translates to CASSGESRATDTQYF.

The chain uses TRBV6-6 and TRBJ1-5; D call uncertain. Germline V gene sequence: CDR1 MNHNY, CDR2 SVGAGI (reference sequence). The CDR3 has 14 residues. The V end lost 7 bases, the J end lost 4 bases, and 14 bases lay between the germline ends. The CDR3 loop is CASTQDGMNQPQHF. In DNA, the CDR3 is TGTGCCAGCACCCAGGACGGAATGAATCAGCCCCAGCATTTT.

For this clonotype: The germline gene is not matched at one end of the junction; a read error may be the cause. The J gene is TRBJ2-7, the V gene TRBV28; 9 bases agree with TRBD2. Germline CDR1 is MDHEN and CDR2 is SYDVKM. The CDR3 consists of 15 residues. This CDR3 is CASSPTGLASYEQYF. The CDR3 DNA sequence: TGTGCCAGCAGTCCCACTGGACTAGCGTCCTACGAACAGTACTTC.

This chain uses TRBV25-1 with TRBJ2-4; possibly TRBD2 for D (6 bases). CDR1 is MGHDK, CDR2 SYGVNS, per germline. Trimming took 1 base from V and 3 from J, leaving 13 bases between them. The length of the CDR3 is 16 residues. CDR3 bases: TGTGCCAGCAGTGAATCTCAAGCGGAGGGCAAAAACATTCAGTACTTC. This gives the protein CASSESQAEGKNIQYF.